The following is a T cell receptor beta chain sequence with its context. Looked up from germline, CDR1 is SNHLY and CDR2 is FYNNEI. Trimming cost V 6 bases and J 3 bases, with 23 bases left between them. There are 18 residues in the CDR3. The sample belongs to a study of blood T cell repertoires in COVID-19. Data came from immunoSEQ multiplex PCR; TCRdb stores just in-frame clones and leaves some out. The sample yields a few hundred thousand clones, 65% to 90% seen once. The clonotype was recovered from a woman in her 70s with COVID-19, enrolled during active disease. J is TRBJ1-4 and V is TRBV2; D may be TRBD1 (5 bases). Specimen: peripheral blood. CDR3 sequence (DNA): TGTGCCAGCAGCCGGGGAGGCCGGGGGGGAGTCTCTAATGAAAAACTGTTTTTT. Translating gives CASSRGGRGGVSNEKLFF.